This paragraph covers one T cell receptor (beta chain) sequence. This CDR3 is 15 amino acids long. The V gene lost 7 bases and the J gene lost 0 bases, with 15 bases spanning the gap. Germline CDR1 is SEHNR and CDR2 is FQNEAQ (reference sequence). Original methodology: Reference gene primer amplification gave estimated nucleated cell counts. This table comes from immunoSEQ multiplex PCR, and its TCRdb copy is limited to in-frame clones, with some not included. The DNA gave D and trimming, while V, J and clone size come from that table. Altogether around 300,000 clones are present, around 90% being singletons, with the ten largest covering roughly 2.3%. The data were taken from a study of blood T cell repertoires in COVID-19.

The chain employs TRBV7-9 and TRBJ1-1; D is unresolved. Material: peripheral blood. The TCR comes from a man aged 50 to 59 with acute or convalescent COVID-19. Here the CDR3 DNA reads TGTGCCAGCAACCCCGCGGCGGGTATGAACACTGAAGCTTTCTTT. This encodes CASNPAAGMNTEAFF.